The rows below give T cell receptor beta chains drawn from one sample of a study of graft-versus-host responses after intestinal transplantation. Method: immunoSEQ multiplex PCR; TCRdb's copy keeps in-frame clones and lacks some. Of a few thousand clones listed, around 70% were seen once; the top ten hold roughly two fifths. The sequenced sample was PBMCs, obtained about 550 days after intestinal transplant. The receptors were gathered from a human patient who received an intestinal transplant, so some T cells may come from the graft donor. The conserved cysteine and the conserved F or W are not part of the CDR3 here. The order of the fields is CDR3 length, V gene, CDR3 protein.

12	TRBV5-1	ASSGGQGRTEAF
12	TRBV5-1	ASSLEGAGETQY
13	TRBV11-3	ASSLRLAGIYEQY
13	TRBV6-4	ASSQQGANTGELF
12	TRBV19	ASSPAQGAYGYT
11	TRBV18	ASSPEGSYGYT
13	TRBV5-8	ASSFSGGAGDTQY
8	TRBV11-2	ASAGETQY
9	TRBV11-2	ASSLGDTQY
14	TRBV4-2	ASSQDRGGGADTQY
13	TRBV15	ATSRTGTDTGELF
11	TRBV11-2	ASSQGDRYGYT
11	TRBV5-1	ASSEGQVPGRI
11	TRBV7-9	ASSILLGETQY
13	TRBV4-1	ASSQAGYTNTEAF
11	TRBV6-5	ASRPTGVDGYT
12	TRBV6-6	ASSYSQGAFEQY
12	TRBV4-3	ASSQVVNTGELF
12	TRBV29-1	SVRKTGGTGELF
12	TRBV6-6	ASSGPGATDTQY
15	TRBV30	AWSEGGQGRFSYEQY
14	TRBV6-9	ASSTEKTGYNSPLH
11	TRBV7-2	ASSLGQGYGYT